The 21 T cell receptor beta chains listed next were all sequenced from one sample in a study of memory B cells and T cells in multiple sclerosis. Clones were sequenced by immunoSEQ multiplex PCR, and TCRdb holds only the in-frame ones, with some missing. Of fewer than 15,000 clones in the sample, 69% were seen once. Material: memory (CD45RO+) CD4+ T cells from blood. Receptors originate from a human donor with multiple sclerosis.

The rearrangement uses TRBV27 and TRBJ2-2, with 8 bases lining up with TRBD1. CDR1 and CDR2 (germline): MNHEY, SMNVEV (reference sequence). CDR3 length: 13 residues. V lost 6 bases to trimming and J lost 6 bases; unmatched junction nucleotides: 3. The CDR3 DNA sequence: TGTGCCAGCAGGAGACAGGGGCCCGGGGAGCTGTTTTTT. Translation: CASRRQGPGELFF.

The V and J genes are TRBV15 and TRBJ2-7; 7 positions match TRBD2. This CDR3 is built from 16 residues. CDR1 and CDR2 from the germline V gene are LNHNV and YYDKDF (reference sequence). V lost 1 base and J lost 2; bases outside the gene matches: 8. DNA for the CDR3: TGTGCCACCAGCAGAGGTGGGGGAGGGACGACCTACGAGCAGTACTTC. Amino acid sequence: CATSRGGGGTTYEQYF.

V is TRBV9 and J is TRBJ2-2; no firm D call. This CDR3 contains 13 residues. The germline V gene encodes CDR1 SGDLS and CDR2 YYNGEE. V lost 0 bases and J lost 8, with 8 bases in between. The CDR3 protein is CASSVVGWGELFF. CDR3 bases: TGTGCCAGCAGCGTAGTCGGGTGGGGGGAGCTGTTTTTT.

The genes are TRBV18 and TRBJ2-1; TRBD2 aligns across 7 bases. With V trimmed by 0 bases and J by 7 bases, 6 bases remained unmatched. The CDR3 is 15 amino acids. CDR1 and CDR2 from the germline V gene are KGHSH and LQKENI. The CDR3 DNA reads as TGTGCCAGCTCACCACCGCGCGGGAGTAGGAATGAGCAGTTCTTC. This sequence encodes CASSPPRGSRNEQFF.

CDR3 sequence reads: CAISDQGSDTQYF. The DNA of the CDR3 is TGTGCCATCAGTGACCAGGGATCAGATACGCAGTATTTT. The rearrangement links TRBV10-3 to TRBJ2-3, with D tentatively TRBD1 (5 bases). The CDR3 is made up of 13 amino acids. Trimming left V 3 bases short and J 4 bases short, with 8 bases between. Germline values: CDR1 ENHRY, CDR2 SYGVKD.

The gene calls are TRBV7-3 and TRBJ1-1; D call uncertain. This CDR3 comprises 13 residues. The germline CDR1 and CDR2 sequences are SGHTA and FQGTGA. The germline V and J ends were trimmed by 2 bases and 5 bases, with 9 bases remaining between them. This CDR3 reads CASSLLRTTEAFF. The CDR3 DNA reads as TGTGCCAGCAGCTTACTTCGTACAACTGAAGCTTTCTTT. Combining the CDR3 with reference TRBV7-3 and TRBJ1-1 gives the whole variable domain GAGVSQTPSNKVTEKGKYVELRCDPISGHTALYWYRQSLGQGPEFLIYFQGTGAADDSGLPNDRFFAVRPEGSVSTLKIQRTERGDSAVYLCASSLLRTTEAFFGQGTRLTVV.

The V gene is TRBV7-7, the J gene TRBJ1-5; a possible D gene is TRBD1 (5 bases). The CDR3 is 17 residues long. The germline CDR1 and CDR2 sequences are SSHAT and FNYEAQ (reference sequence). CDR3: CASRLPLGRTPDQPQHF. The CDR3 DNA sequence: TGTGCTAGCCGACTTCCCCTGGGGCGGACACCAGATCAGCCCCAGCATTTT.

The V and J genes are TRBV10-1 and TRBJ1-6, with a weak D call TRBD1 (5 bases). The V gene's germline CDR1 is WNHNN and CDR2 SYGVQD (reference sequence). CDR3 length: 15 amino acids. Trimming cost V 3 bases and J 8 bases, with 14 bases left between them. The CDR3 sequence: CASSDFNRPYSPLHF. DNA for the CDR3: TGCGCCAGCAGTGATTTTAACAGGCCGTATTCACCCCTCCACTTT.

The genes are TRBV11-2 and TRBJ2-5, with 9 nucleotides matching TRBD1. The CDR3 sequence is 18 residues long. Trimming removed 1 base from V and 5 bases from J; junction bases left unmatched: 14. Germline loops: CDR1 SGHAT, CDR2 FQNNGV. CDR3 coding DNA: TGTGCCAGCAGCTTAGGGATTCAATTGGGACAGGGTTTCGAGACCCAGTACTTC. Its protein is CASSLGIQLGQGFETQYF.

This clone was recorded once. V gene TRBV9 combines with J gene TRBJ2-1, with 11 bases that match TRBD1. The CDR3 runs to 15 residues. CDR1 and CDR2 (germline): SGDLS, YYNGEE. Trimming cost V 4 bases and J 7 bases; bases outside gene matches: 7. This chain's CDR3 is CASSSRDRGINEQFF. CDR3 bases: TGTGCCAGCAGCAGCCGGGACAGGGGGATTAATGAGCAGTTCTTC.

This clone was seen a few times. V is TRBV27 and J is TRBJ1-4; 8 bases map to TRBD1. Germline CDR1 reads MNHEY; CDR2 reads SMNVEV (reference sequence). The CDR3 is 15 residues long. Losses at the gene ends were 6 bases for V and 3 bases for J; bases not matched to a gene: 6. DNA for the CDR3: TGTGCCAGCAGCAAAGACAGGGGTCCTAATGAAAAACTGTTTTTT. This codes for CASSKDRGPNEKLFF.

The sample holds a few counts of this clone. The V and J genes are TRBV2 and TRBJ2-7; 11 bases agree with TRBD1. Germline V gene data show CDR1 as SNHLY and CDR2 as FYNNEI. This CDR3 comprises 15 residues. The V gene end was trimmed by 6 bases and the J gene end by 2 bases; junction bases not matched to a gene: 6. In DNA, the CDR3 is TGTGCCAGCAGAAACCGGGACAGGGGGGCCTACGAGCAGTACTTC. This gives the protein CASRNRDRGAYEQYF.

V is TRBV9 and J is TRBJ2-6; 12 positions agree with TRBD1. The CDR3 totals 18 residues. With 4 bases clipped from V and 2 bases from J, the junction kept 7 bases outside the gene matches. The V gene's germline CDR1 is SGDLS and CDR2 YYNGEE. CDR3 residues: CASSSWGQGAAGANVLTF. CDR3 nucleotides: TGTGCCAGCAGCTCTTGGGGACAGGGGGCGGCTGGGGCCAACGTCCTGACTTTC.

This chain uses TRBV4-2 with TRBJ1-3, with 11 positions matching TRBD1. There are 17 residues in the CDR3. In germline, CDR1 is LGHNA, CDR2 YNFKEQ. The V and J ends lost 0 bases and 2 bases, in that order; junction bases with no gene match: 3. This CDR3 is CASSQDWGQGAGNTIYF. The CDR3 DNA sequence: TGTGCCAGCAGCCAAGATTGGGGACAGGGGGCTGGAAACACCATATATTTT.

V usage is TRBV6-1 and J usage is TRBJ2-1; TRBD1 aligns across 9 bases. CDR1 and CDR2 (germline): MNHNS, SASEGT. The CDR3 contains 15 residues. Trimming removed 4 bases from V and 5 bases from J; junction bases left unmatched: 6. Here the CDR3 reads CASSGNRGLNNEQFF. The CDR3 DNA reads TGTGCCAGCAGTGGAAACAGGGGGCTAAACAATGAGCAGTTCTTC.

The gene calls are TRBV5-1 and TRBJ2-3; D is possibly TRBD2 (5 bases). The V end lost 6 bases, the J end lost 1 base, and 9 bases lay between the germline ends. The CDR3 has 13 residues. CDR1 SGHRS and CDR2 YFSETQ come from the germline V gene. CDR3 nucleotides: TGCGCCAGCAAGGTTAGCGGCACAGATACGCAGTATTTT. It is translated as CASKVSGTDTQYF.

The chain combines TRBV27 with TRBJ2-1; possibly TRBD1 for D (5 bases). The CDR3 covers 14 residues. With 7 bases removed from V and 8 bases from J, the gap between germline ends came to 18 bases. Looked up from germline, CDR1 is MNHEY and CDR2 is SMNVEV (reference sequence). The CDR3 protein is CASTFNRGGDEQFF. In nucleotides, the CDR3 is TGTGCCAGCACCTTCAATAGGGGTGGCGATGAGCAGTTCTTC.

The CDR3 DNA sequence: TGTGCCAGTAGTATAGTTGGGGGGACAGCTAATCAGCCCCAGCATTTT. It codes for CASSIVGGTANQPQHF. V usage is TRBV19 and J usage is TRBJ1-5, with 7 bases that match TRBD1. The germline V gene encodes CDR1 LNHDA and CDR2 SQIVND (reference sequence). V dropped 1 base and J dropped 4; count of bases not matched to a gene: 7. This CDR3 region has 16 residues.

This clone was observed once. The chain links TRBV25-1 to TRBJ2-7, with a possible D match to TRBD1 (6 bases). Germline V gene sequence: CDR1 MGHDK, CDR2 SYGVNS. Trimming removed 7 bases from V and 5 bases from J, with 15 bases in between. The CDR3 runs 13 residues. DNA of the CDR3: TGTGCCAGCATGTCAGGGGTAAGGGACGAGCAGTACTTC. It yields the protein CASMSGVRDEQYF.

The chain combines TRBV11-1 with TRBJ2-6, with no clear D. Per germline, CDR1 SGHAT and CDR2 FQDESV (reference sequence). The CDR3 loop spans 12 amino acids. The ends were cut back, 11 bases at V and 0 bases at J, with 5 bases in the middle. CDR3 coding DNA: TGTGCCGCAGACTCTGGGGCCAACGTCCTGACTTTC. Protein product: CAADSGANVLTF.

This chain connects TRBV5-1 to TRBJ2-3; 12 nucleotides match TRBD1. Per the germline V gene, CDR1 is SGHRS and CDR2 is YFSETQ. V lost 0 bases and J lost 3; bases outside the gene matches: 2. The CDR3 has 16 amino acids. The DNA of the CDR3 is TGCGCCAGCAGCTTGGGGGGACAGGGGGCTACAGATACGCAGTATTTT. Translation gives CASSLGGQGATDTQYF.